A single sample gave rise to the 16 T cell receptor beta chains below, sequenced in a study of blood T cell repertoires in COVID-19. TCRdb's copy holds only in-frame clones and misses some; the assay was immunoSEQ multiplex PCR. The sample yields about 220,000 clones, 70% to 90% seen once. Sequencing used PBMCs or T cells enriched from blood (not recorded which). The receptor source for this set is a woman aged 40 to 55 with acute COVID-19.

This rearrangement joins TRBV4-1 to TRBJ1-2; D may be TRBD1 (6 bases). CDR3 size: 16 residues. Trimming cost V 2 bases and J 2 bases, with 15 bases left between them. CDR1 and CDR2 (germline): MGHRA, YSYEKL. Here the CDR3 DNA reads TGCGCCAGCAGCCAATTTTTCCCGGGACAAAACTATGGCTACACCTTC. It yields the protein CASSQFFPGQNYGYTF.

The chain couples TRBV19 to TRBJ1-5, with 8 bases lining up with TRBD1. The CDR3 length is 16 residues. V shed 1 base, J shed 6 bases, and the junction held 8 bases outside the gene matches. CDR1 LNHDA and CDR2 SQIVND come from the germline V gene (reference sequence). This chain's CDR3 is CASSIVQGANSQPQHF. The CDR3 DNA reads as TGTGCCAGTAGTATAGTCCAGGGGGCGAATTCTCAGCCCCAGCATTTT.

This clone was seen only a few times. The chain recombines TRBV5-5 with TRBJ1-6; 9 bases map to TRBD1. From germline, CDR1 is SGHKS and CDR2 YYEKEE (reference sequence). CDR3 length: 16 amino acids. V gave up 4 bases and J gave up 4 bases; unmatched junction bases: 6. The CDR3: CASSPGTGPYNSPLHF. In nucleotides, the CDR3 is TGTGCCAGCAGCCCCGGGACAGGGCCATATAATTCACCCCTCCACTTT.

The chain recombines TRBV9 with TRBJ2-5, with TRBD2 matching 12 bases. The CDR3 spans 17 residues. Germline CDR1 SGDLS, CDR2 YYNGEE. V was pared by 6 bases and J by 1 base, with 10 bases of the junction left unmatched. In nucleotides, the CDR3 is TGTGCCAGCACCCAGGGACTAGCGGGCGCCTTCCAAGAGACCCAGTACTTC. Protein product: CASTQGLAGAFQETQYF.

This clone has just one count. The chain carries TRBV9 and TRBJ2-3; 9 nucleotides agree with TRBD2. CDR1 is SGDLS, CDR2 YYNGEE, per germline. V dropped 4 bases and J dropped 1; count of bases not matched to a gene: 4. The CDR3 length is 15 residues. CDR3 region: CASSSRGGGTDTQYF. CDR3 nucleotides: TGTGCCAGCAGCTCCCGCGGGGGGGGCACAGATACGCAGTATTTT.

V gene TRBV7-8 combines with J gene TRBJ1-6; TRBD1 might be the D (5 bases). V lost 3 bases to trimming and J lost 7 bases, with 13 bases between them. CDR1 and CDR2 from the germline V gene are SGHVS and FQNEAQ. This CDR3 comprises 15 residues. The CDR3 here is CASSFAGLNNSPLHF. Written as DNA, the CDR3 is TGTGCCAGCAGCTTTGCAGGGCTGAACAATTCACCCCTCCACTTT.

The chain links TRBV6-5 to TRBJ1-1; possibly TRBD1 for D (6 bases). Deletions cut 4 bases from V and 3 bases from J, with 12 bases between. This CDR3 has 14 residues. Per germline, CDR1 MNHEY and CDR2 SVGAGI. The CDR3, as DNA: TGTGCCAGCAGTTTACAGGGACCCCACACTGAAGCTTTCTTT. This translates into CASSLQGPHTEAFF.

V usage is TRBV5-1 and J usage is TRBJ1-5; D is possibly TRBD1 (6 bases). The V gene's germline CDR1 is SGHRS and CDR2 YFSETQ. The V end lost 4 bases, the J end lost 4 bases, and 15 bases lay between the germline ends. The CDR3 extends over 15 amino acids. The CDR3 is CASSPGGGKNQPQHF. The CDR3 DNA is TGCGCCAGCAGCCCGGGAGGGGGAAAAAATCAGCCCCAGCATTTT.

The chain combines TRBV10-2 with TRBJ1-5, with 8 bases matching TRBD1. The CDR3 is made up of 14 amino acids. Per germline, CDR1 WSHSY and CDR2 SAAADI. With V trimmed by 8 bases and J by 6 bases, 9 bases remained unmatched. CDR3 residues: CASVGDRGRQPQHF. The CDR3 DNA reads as TGCGCCAGCGTCGGCGACAGGGGACGTCAGCCCCAGCATTTT.

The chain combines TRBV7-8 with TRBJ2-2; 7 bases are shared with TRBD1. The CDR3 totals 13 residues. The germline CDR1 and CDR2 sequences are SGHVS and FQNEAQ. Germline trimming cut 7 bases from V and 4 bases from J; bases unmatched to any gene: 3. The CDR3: CASIKGATGELFF. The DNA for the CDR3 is TGTGCCAGCATTAAGGGGGCCACCGGGGAGCTGTTTTTT.

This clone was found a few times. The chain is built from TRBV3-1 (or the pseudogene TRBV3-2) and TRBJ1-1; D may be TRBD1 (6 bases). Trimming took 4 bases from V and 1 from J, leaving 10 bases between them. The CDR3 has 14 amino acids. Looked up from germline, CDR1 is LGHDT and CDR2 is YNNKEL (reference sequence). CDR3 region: CASSLRGANTEAFF. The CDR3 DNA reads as TGTGCCAGCAGCCTCCGGGGGGCGAACACTGAAGCTTTCTTT.

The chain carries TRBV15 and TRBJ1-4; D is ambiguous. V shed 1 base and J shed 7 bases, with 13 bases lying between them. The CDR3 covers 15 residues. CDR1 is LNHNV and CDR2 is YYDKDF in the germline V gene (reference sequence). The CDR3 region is CATSRGRGSIEKLFF. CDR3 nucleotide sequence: TGTGCCACCAGCAGAGGCCGGGGTTCAATTGAAAAACTGTTTTTT. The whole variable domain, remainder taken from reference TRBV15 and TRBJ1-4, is DAMVIQNPRYQVTQFGKPVTLSCSQTLNHNVMYWYQQKSSQAPKLLFHYYDKDFNNEADTPDNFQSRRPNTSFCFLDIRSPGLGDTAMYLCATSRGRGSIEKLFFGSGTQLSVL.

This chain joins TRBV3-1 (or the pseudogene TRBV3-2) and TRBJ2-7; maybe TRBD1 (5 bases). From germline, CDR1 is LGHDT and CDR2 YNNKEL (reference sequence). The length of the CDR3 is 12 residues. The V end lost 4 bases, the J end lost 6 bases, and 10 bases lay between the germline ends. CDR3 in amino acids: CASSRGQGEQYF. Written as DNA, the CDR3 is TGTGCCAGCAGCCGGGGCCAGGGCGAGCAGTACTTC.

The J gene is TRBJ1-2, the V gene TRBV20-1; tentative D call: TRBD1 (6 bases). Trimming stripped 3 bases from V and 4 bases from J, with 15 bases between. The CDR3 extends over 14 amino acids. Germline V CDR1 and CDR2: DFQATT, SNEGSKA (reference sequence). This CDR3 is CSASATGSSYGYTF. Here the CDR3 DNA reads TGCAGTGCTAGTGCGACAGGTTCTAGCTATGGCTACACCTTC.

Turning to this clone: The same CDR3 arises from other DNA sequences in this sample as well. DNA of the CDR3: TGTGCCAGCAGCGTGGGACTAGCGGGGGGGCCGGACACCGGGGAGCTGTTTTTT. Its translation: CASSVGLAGGPDTGELFF. The J gene is TRBJ2-2, the V gene TRBV9; TRBD2 aligns across 16 bases. Unmatched junction bases numbered 4, after V lost 2 bases and J lost 3 bases. The CDR3 contains 18 residues. Per the germline V gene, CDR1 is SGDLS and CDR2 is YYNGEE.

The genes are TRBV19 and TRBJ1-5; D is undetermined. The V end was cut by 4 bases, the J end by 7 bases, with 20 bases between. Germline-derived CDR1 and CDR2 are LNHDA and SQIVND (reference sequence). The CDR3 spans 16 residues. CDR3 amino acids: CASSNRHRMGRQPQHF. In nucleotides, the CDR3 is TGTGCCAGTAGTAACCGCCACCGCATGGGGAGGCAGCCCCAGCATTTT. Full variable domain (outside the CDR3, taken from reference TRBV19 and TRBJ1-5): DGGITQSPKYLFRKEGQNVTLSCEQNLNHDAMYWYRQDPGQGLRLIYYSQIVNDFQKGDIAEGYSVSREKKESFPLTVTSAQKNPTAFYLCASSNRHRMGRQPQHFGDGTRLSIL.